Presented here are 14 T cell receptor beta chains from one specimen sequenced in a study of cytomegalovirus exposure and HLA in healthy donors. Vbeta (60) and Jbeta (13) primers were used in the PCR. Measured with immunoSEQ multiplex PCR; TCRdb has only the in-frame clones, and not every one. Of 120,000 or so clones in the sample, around four fifths were seen once. Sequencing input: PBMCs. The receptors come from a man in his 60s in good health and CMV-seropositive.

CDR3 amino acids: CASSPFFMNTEAFF. For the CDR3, the DNA is TGTGCCAGCAGCCCCTTCTTTATGAACACTGAAGCTTTCTTT. V and J are TRBV5-5 and TRBJ1-1; D unresolved. CDR3 length equals 14 residues. Per germline, CDR1 SGHKS and CDR2 YYEKEE (reference sequence). Trimming shortened V by 4 bases and J by 0 bases, and 10 bases separated the two germline ends.

This clone was observed a handful of times. The J gene is TRBJ2-7, the V gene TRBV5-1, with D perhaps TRBD2 (6 bases). The CDR3 runs to 14 residues. The V end was cut by 7 bases, the J end by 1 base, with 15 bases between. Per germline, CDR1 SGHRS and CDR2 YFSETQ. CDR3 sequence (DNA): TGCGCCAGCCGTAGGAGGGCCGAGTCCTACGAGCAGTACTTC. Its translation is CASRRRAESYEQYF.

This clone was counted between two and nine times. This sequence joins TRBV2 and TRBJ1-3; no clear D gene. V gave up 4 bases and J gave up 0 bases, with 7 bases separating them. The germline CDR1 and CDR2 sequences are SNHLY and FYNNEI. This CDR3 region has 14 residues. In DNA form, the CDR3 reads TGTGCCAGCAGTGTATCTCTCTCTGGAAACACCATATATTTT. Amino acid sequence: CASSVSLSGNTIYF.

The chain has TRBV7-2 and TRBJ2-1, with 7 bases aligning to TRBD2. The junction had 13 bases not matched to a gene; V was cut back by 4 bases and J by 7 bases. CDR1 and CDR2 from the germline V gene are SGHTA and FQGNSA. The CDR3 has 16 amino acids. CDR3 in amino acids: CASSSTTSWGWNEQFF. DNA of the CDR3: TGTGCCAGCAGCTCCACGACTAGCTGGGGGTGGAATGAGCAGTTCTTC. Full variable domain (outside the CDR3, taken from reference TRBV7-2 and TRBJ2-1): GAGVSQSPSNKVTEKGKDVELRCDPISGHTALYWYRQSLGQGLEFLIYFQGNSAPDKSGLPSDRFSAERTGGSVSTLTIQRTQQEDSAVYLCASSSTTSWGWNEQFFGPGTRLTVL.

This clone was detected once. The chain links TRBV19 to TRBJ1-5; 7 bases align to TRBD1. V trimming: 5 bases; J trimming: 0 bases; junction bases outside the gene matches: 1. Per the germline V gene, CDR1 is LNHDA and CDR2 is SQIVND (reference sequence). The CDR3 is 14 amino acids. In nucleotides, the CDR3 is TGTGCCAGTAGTCGGACAGGTAGCAATCAGCCCCAGCATTTT. It specifies CASSRTGSNQPQHF.

This clone was counted a few times. The rearrangement links TRBV6-6 to TRBJ1-2, with TRBD1 matching 7 bases. V lost 7 bases and J lost 7; bases outside the gene matches: 9. CDR3 length equals 13 residues. CDR1 and CDR2 from the germline V gene are MNHNY and SVGAGI (reference sequence). The CDR3 region is CASTFDREAGYTF. Written as DNA, the CDR3 is TGTGCCAGCACCTTCGACAGGGAGGCTGGCTACACCTTC.

The J gene is TRBJ1-1, the V gene TRBV5-4; 12 positions agree with TRBD1. V shed 2 bases and J 5 bases; nucleotides not matched to a gene: 4. The CDR3 has 15 residues. The germline V gene has CDR1 SGHNT and CDR2 YYREEE (reference sequence). The DNA of the CDR3 is TGTGCCAGCAGCTTTCCGGGACAGGGGGCTACTGAAGCTTTCTTT. Protein sequence: CASSFPGQGATEAFF.

V gene TRBV10-3 combines with J gene TRBJ2-3; 8 positions agree with TRBD2. V lost 8 bases, J lost 5 bases, and 9 bases stayed unmatched. Per germline, CDR1 ENHRY and CDR2 SYGVKD. CDR3 length equals 14 residues. Here the CDR3 reads CAIGPAGARDTQYF. CDR3 coding DNA: TGTGCCATCGGTCCAGCGGGAGCCCGAGATACGCAGTATTTT.

V usage is TRBV7-9 and J usage is TRBJ2-7; D perhaps matches TRBD1 (5 bases). Trimming took off 3 bases at V and 0 bases at J, with 9 bases between the two ends. Germline CDR1 and CDR2: SEHNR and FQNEAQ (reference sequence). This CDR3 has 14 residues. Here the CDR3 DNA reads TGTGCCAGCAGCTTTCAGGGCCTCTCCTACGAGCAGTACTTC. This translates into CASSFQGLSYEQYF.

This chain connects TRBV28 to TRBJ2-1; D is undetermined. Germline assignment: CDR1 MDHEN and CDR2 SYDVKM. The CDR3 length is 12 residues. V lost 3 bases to trimming and J lost 6 bases, with 6 bases between them. Here the CDR3 DNA reads TGTGCCAGCAGTTTCGGTGTCAATGAGCAGTTCTTC. It is translated as CASSFGVNEQFF.

The V and J genes are TRBV4-2 and TRBJ1-1; D unresolved. The CDR3 is made up of 14 amino acids. Germline-derived CDR1 and CDR2 are LGHNA and YNFKEQ. Trimming removed 2 bases from V and 4 bases from J, with 11 bases in between. CDR3 amino acids: CASSQKGGGTEAFF. In nucleotides, the CDR3 is TGTGCCAGCAGCCAAAAGGGAGGCGGCACTGAAGCTTTCTTT.

V gene TRBV7-9 combines with J gene TRBJ2-7; perhaps TRBD1 as D (5 bases). V shed 1 base and J shed 1 base, with 17 bases lying between them. The CDR3 is made up of 17 amino acids. Germline V gene lookup returns CDR1 SEHNR and CDR2 FQNEAQ (reference sequence). The CDR3 spells CASSLVPLDRLSYEQYF. In nucleotides, the CDR3 is TGTGCCAGCAGCTTAGTACCCCTTGACAGATTATCCTACGAGCAGTACTTC.

V usage is TRBV10-3 and J usage is TRBJ2-3; D not certain. Trimming left V 2 bases short and J 4 bases short, with 10 bases between. The length of the CDR3 is 14 residues. Germline CDR1 is ENHRY and CDR2 is SYGVKD. CDR3 protein: CAISEIAGPDTQYF. As DNA, the CDR3 is TGTGCCATCAGTGAGATCGCAGGCCCAGATACGCAGTATTTT.

The rearrangement joins TRBV12-5 to TRBJ2-2; possible D gene TRBD1, 6 bases. The V gene lost 0 bases and the J gene lost 4 bases, with 18 bases spanning the gap. Germline V CDR1 and CDR2: LGHNT, FRNRAP. The CDR3 contains 18 residues. CDR3 in amino acids: CASGLVVRQGWATGELFF. DNA of the CDR3: TGTGCTAGTGGTTTGGTAGTTCGGCAGGGGTGGGCCACCGGGGAGCTGTTTTTT.